A selection of T cell receptor beta chains follows, all from one sample in a study of post-analysis software for immune sequencing data. From the PCR reads, TCRdb called clonotypes with MiXCR, one entry per CDR3 protein. The data show over 700,000 distinct CDR3 sequences, about 27% seen once. The specimen sequenced was blood. These receptors came from a girl aged 5-17 years with multiple sclerosis. CDR3s include the opening cysteine and the closing phenylalanine or tryptophan. The order of the fields is D gene, V gene, clone size, J gene, CDR3 DNA, CDR3 protein. A D gene is named only where the DNA matches it firmly. The listing skips clone size in some rows; elsewhere it reads once, few, many or a size class.

NA	TRBV12-3/TRBV12-4	NA	TRBJ2-1	TGTGCCAGCAGTCCGGGACTTCATGAGCAGTTCTTC	CASSPGLHEQFF
NA	TRBV6-6	few	TRBJ1-6	TGTGCCAGCAGTTACTCAGCAGAGGGGCATTCACCCCTCCACTTT	CASSYSAEGHSPLHF
NA	TRBV15	once	TRBJ1-5	TGTGCCACCAGCCCCGTCTCCCAGGGATGGAATCAGCCCCAGCATTTT	CATSPVSQGWNQPQHF
NA	TRBV7-9	few	TRBJ1-1	TGTGCCAGCAGCTTTGGGGCCACTGAAGCTTTCTTT	CASSFGATEAFF
NA	TRBV7-2	once	TRBJ2-7	TGTGCCGGCAGCTTCCCGAGGTTATACGAGCAGTACTTC	CAGSFPRLYEQYF
NA	TRBV7-2	NA	TRBJ2-5	TGTGCCAGCAGCTTAGGTTTCGGACTACCCTATTCCCAAGAGACCCAGTACTTC	CASSLGFGLPYSQETQYF
NA	TRBV20-1	NA	TRBJ1-6	TGCAGTGCTCGACGAGGGCAGCCGAATAATTCACCCCTCCACTTT	CSARRGQPNNSPLHF
TRBD2	TRBV28	few	TRBJ2-1	TGTGCCAGCAGTCGTCGGTCGCAGGGAGGGTATGAGCAGTTCTTC	CASSRRSQGGYEQFF
TRBD2	TRBV20-1	few	TRBJ2-7	TGCAGTACAACTAGCGGGATGACTACCTACGAGCAGTACTTC	CSTTSGMTTYEQYF
TRBD2	TRBV6-2/TRBV6-3	NA	TRBJ2-3	TGTGCCAGCAGTTACTCGGGTAGCGGGGGAGCAGATACGCAGTATTTT	CASSYSGSGGADTQYF
NA	TRBV20-1	few	TRBJ2-5	TGCAGTGCTAGTTTCTCCTCCCAAGAGACCCAGTACTTC	CSASFSSQETQYF
NA	TRBV5-1	NA	TRBJ2-1	TGCGCCAGCAGGGAAAGCTTGTTCCGAGGGGGATCCTACAATGAGCAGTTCTTC	CASRESLFRGGSYNEQFF
TRBD1	TRBV7-9	few	TRBJ1-1	TGTGCCAGCAGCGTACGTACGGGACAGGGAACTGAAGCTTTCTTT	CASSVRTGQGTEAFF
NA	TRBV28	many	TRBJ2-7	TGTGCCAGCAGTTTATACCAGGGGTTCCCCTACGAGCAGTACTTC	CASSLYQGFPYEQYF
NA	TRBV7-2	NA	TRBJ2-3	TGTGCCGGCAGCCAAGGCTCCCCGTTTATCAGCACAGATACGCAGTATTTT	CAGSQGSPFISTDTQYF
TRBD2	TRBV5-5	NA	TRBJ2-1	TGTGCCAGCAGCCGGGGACTAGCGACTTACAATGAGCAGTTCTTC	CASSRGLATYNEQFF
NA	TRBV28	NA	TRBJ2-2	TGTGCCAGCAGTTGGAGGGGGCCCGGGGAGCTGTTTTTT	CASSWRGPGELFF
NA	TRBV7-2	NA	TRBJ2-3	TGTGCCGGCAGCTTAATCGGGGATCTGCTGAATACGCAGTATTTT	CAGSLIGDLLNTQYF
NA	TRBV7-2	few	TRBJ2-3	TGTGCCAGCAGCTTAATAGGGGTTCGCAGTGGTACGCAGTATTTT	CASSLIGVRSGTQYF
NA	TRBV27	few	TRBJ2-1	TGTGCCAGCAGTAAGCCAGGGGACAAAAATGAGCAGTTCTTC	CASSKPGDKNEQFF
NA	TRBV7-9	few	TRBJ2-5	TGTGCCAGCAGCACAAGGGGGACGGACCAAGAGACCCAGTACTTC	CASSTRGTDQETQYF
TRBD2	TRBV5-1	NA	TRBJ2-5	TGCGCCAGCACCCTGGAAAATGCGGGAGTAGCCCAAGAGACCCAGTACTTC	CASTLENAGVAQETQYF
TRBD1	TRBV5-1	few	TRBJ2-7	TGCGCCAGCAGCAACGGACAGGGGAGCTACGAGCAGTACTTC	CASSNGQGSYEQYF
NA	TRBV7-2	NA	TRBJ1-2	TGTGCCAGCAGCTTAGGCACTCGCACCTATGGCTACACCTTC	CASSLGTRTYGYTF
NA	TRBV2	NA	TRBJ2-6	TGTGCCAGTCGGAGAGGAGCTGGGGCCAACGTCCTGACTTTC	CASRRGAGANVLTF
NA	TRBV28	NA	TRBJ2-7	TGTGCCAGCAGCGGGAATCCCCCCTACGAGCAGTACTTC	CASSGNPPYEQYF
NA	TRBV20-1	NA	TRBJ2-3	TGCAGTGCCCAGAGGGTGGGTGTTGCAGATACGCAGTATTTT	CSAQRVGVADTQYF
NA	TRBV20-1	few	TRBJ2-7	TGCAGTGCCTGGACAGAGAGCTCCTACGAGCAGTACTTC	CSAWTESSYEQYF
TRBD1	TRBV3-1	NA	TRBJ1-2	TGTGCCAGCAGCCAAGATGAATACGCCACCAACAGGGGGAGGTTTTATGGCTACACCTTC	CASSQDEYATNRGRFYGYTF
NA	TRBV28	NA	TRBJ2-7	TGTGCCAGCAGTTTCAGGGGAAGTCTAGGCGAGCAGTACTTC	CASSFRGSLGEQYF
TRBD1	TRBV6-2/TRBV6-3	NA	TRBJ2-1	TGTGCCAGCAGTCCCCCGGGACAGGGTTTAATCAATGAGCAGTTCTTC	CASSPPGQGLINEQFF
NA	TRBV29-1	few	TRBJ2-3	TGCAGCGTTGAGTTCAGGGGATCGGCAGATACGCAGTATTTT	CSVEFRGSADTQYF
NA	TRBV6-5	few	TRBJ1-2	TGTGCCAGCAGTGACCCTCCCTATGGCTACACCTTC	CASSDPPYGYTF
NA	TRBV20-1	many	TRBJ1-5	TGCAGTGCTAGTATGCCAGTTAGCAATCAGCCCCAGCATTTT	CSASMPVSNQPQHF
NA	TRBV4-3	few	TRBJ1-1	TGCGCCAGCAGCCAAGATCCGGCCCCGAACACTGAAGCTTTCTTT	CASSQDPAPNTEAFF
NA	TRBV20-1	many	TRBJ2-5	TGCAGTGTTCGACGGATTCAAGAGACCCAGTACTTC	CSVRRIQETQYF
NA	TRBV5-5	NA	TRBJ2-3	TGTGCCAGCAGCTCACAAGGTTATCGCACAGATACGCAGTATTTT	CASSSQGYRTDTQYF
NA	TRBV11-2	NA	TRBJ2-7	TGTGCCAGCAGCTTAGATCGACGGGGGTACGAGCAGTACTTC	CASSLDRRGYEQYF
TRBD2	TRBV20-1	few	TRBJ2-5	TGCAGTGCTAAGGCGGGAGGGCCGGAGACCCAGTACTTC	CSAKAGGPETQYF
TRBD2	TRBV7-6	few	TRBJ2-1	TGTGCCAGCAGCTCCGCTAAGGCGGCGGGAGCCAATGAGCAGTTCTTC	CASSSAKAAGANEQFF
TRBD1	TRBV3-1	NA	TRBJ1-2	TGTGCCAGCAGCCAAGATTTTGGCAGGGGGGCGAATATCGGCTACACCTTC	CASSQDFGRGANIGYTF
NA	TRBV29-1	few	TRBJ2-4	TGCAGCGTTCGCGGAGCCAAAAACATTCAGTACTTC	CSVRGAKNIQYF
NA	TRBV7-9	few	TRBJ2-7	TGTGCCAGCAGCTGGGACATCTACGAGCAGTACTTC	CASSWDIYEQYF
NA	TRBV7-2	few	TRBJ2-6	TGTGCCAGCAGCTTAGATCGTCTCCCTGAGACCAACGTCCTGACTTTC	CASSLDRLPETNVLTF
NA	TRBV10-3	few	TRBJ2-3	TGTGCCATCAGGGAGGCGACCTTGGCAGATACGCAGTATTTT	CAIREATLADTQYF